The 18 T cell receptor beta chains in this list originate from one sample, sequenced in a study of blood T cell repertoires in COVID-19. Assay used: immunoSEQ multiplex PCR; TCRdb lists only in-frame clones, some missing. This table has about 240,000 clones, over 75% appearing once. Material: peripheral blood. The receptor set was obtained from a young woman with acute or convalescent COVID-19.

This clone turned up a few times. This chain uses TRBV11-2 with TRBJ2-2, with D unresolved. V lost 5 bases, J lost 7 bases, and 20 bases lay in between. This CDR3 has 16 residues. Germline CDR1 reads SGHAT; CDR2 reads FQNNGV. This CDR3 reads CASSRIVAGRGGELFF. The CDR3 DNA is TGTGCCAGCAGCCGGATCGTGGCCGGTCGCGGCGGGGAGCTGTTTTTT.

This clone has a handful of counts. The chain has TRBV12-3 or TRBV12-4 and TRBJ2-1; D is perhaps TRBD2 (6 bases). Trimming pared 6 bases from V and 6 bases from J, leaving 12 bases between. The CDR3 totals 13 residues. CDR3 sequence: CASSAGLTNEQFF. In DNA form, the CDR3 reads TGTGCCAGCAGCGCGGGACTCACCAATGAGCAGTTCTTC.

The chain combines TRBV5-1 with TRBJ2-7, with 7 bases lining up with TRBD2. Germline CDR1 is SGHRS and CDR2 is YFSETQ. The junction had 15 bases not matched to a gene; V was cut back by 0 bases and J by 3 bases. The CDR3 loop spans 18 amino acids. This CDR3 is CASSLAFGPGLRIYEQYF. The CDR3 region has the DNA TGCGCCAGCAGCTTGGCTTTCGGTCCGGGACTAAGGATCTACGAGCAGTACTTC.

The chain is built from TRBV12-3 or TRBV12-4 and TRBJ2-2; D ambiguous. The CDR3 runs to 13 residues. Trimming stripped 4 bases from V and 2 bases from J, with 5 bases between. CDR3 amino acids: CASSSYNTGELFF. CDR3 nucleotide sequence: TGTGCCAGCAGTTCCTACAACACCGGGGAGCTGTTTTTT.

The chain is built from TRBV21-1 and TRBJ2-7; TRBD2, as called in the table, went unchecked against the DNA. TRBV21-1 is flagged as a pseudogene. This CDR3 contains 14 residues. CDR3 DNA sequence: TGTGCCAGCATAGGTTCGCTGGGGGGTTTCGAGCAGTACTTC. Residues: CASIGSLGGFEQYF.

The chain recombines TRBV10-3 with TRBJ1-1; D gene uncertain. V dropped 7 bases and J dropped 5 bases, with 14 bases sitting between them. The germline gives CDR1 ENHRY, CDR2 SYGVKD. This CDR3 is 13 amino acids long. The CDR3 reads CAINGAGATEAFF. The DNA of the CDR3 is TGTGCCATCAATGGCGCAGGCGCAACTGAAGCTTTCTTT.

The chain recombines TRBV6-4 with TRBJ2-1; 11 bases map to TRBD1. Germline V gives CDR1 MRHNA, CDR2 SNTAGT. CDR3 size: 15 residues. V was pared by 4 bases and J by 9 bases, with 8 bases of the junction left unmatched. The CDR3 spells CASSVEGQGGTEQFF. The CDR3 DNA follows: TGTGCCAGCAGTGTTGAGGGACAGGGGGGGACTGAGCAGTTCTTC.

V usage is TRBV5-5 and J usage is TRBJ2-7; TRBD1 might be the D (5 bases). V lost 5 bases to trimming and J lost 4 bases, with 10 bases between them. Germline V CDR1 and CDR2: SGHKS, YYEKEE (reference sequence). This CDR3 region has 12 residues. CDR3 bases: TGTGCCAGCAGTCCCTCAGGGTACGAGCAGTACTTC. It yields the protein CASSPSGYEQYF.

This chain uses TRBV4-3 with TRBJ1-5; TRBD1 is a possible D gene (5 bases). V lost 0 bases, J lost 0 bases, and 15 bases lay in between. The germline gives CDR1 LGHNA, CDR2 YSLEER. CDR3 size: 18 residues. The DNA of the CDR3 is TGCGCCAGCAGCCAAGATTTACCCCAGGGTTATAGCAATCAGCCCCAGCATTTT. Its translation: CASSQDLPQGYSNQPQHF.

The CDR3 loop is CASSLVGVREQYF. The CDR3 DNA is TGTGCCAGCAGCTTGGTCGGGGTGAGGGAGCAGTACTTC. The rearrangement uses TRBV5-4 and TRBJ2-7, with TRBD2 as a possible D gene (5 bases). This CDR3 comprises 13 residues. Trimming removed 0 bases from V and 7 bases from J, with 11 bases in between. The germline CDR1 and CDR2 sequences are SGHNT and YYREEE (reference sequence). The full variable domain, rest sourced from reference TRBV5-4 and TRBJ2-7, is ETGVTQSPTHLIKTRGQQVTLRCSSQSGHNTVSWYQQALGQGPQFIFQYYREEENGRGNFPPRFSGLQFPNYSSELNVNALELDDSALYLCASSLVGVREQYFGPGTRLTVT.

The V call is TRBV7-9, the J call TRBJ1-4, with D possibly being TRBD1 (6 bases). V dropped 3 bases and J dropped 8 bases, with 13 bases sitting between them. There are 14 residues in the CDR3. The germline CDR1 and CDR2 sequences are SEHNR and FQNEAQ (reference sequence). The CDR3 loop reads CASSFGQLQEKLFF. The DNA for the CDR3 is TGTGCCAGCAGCTTTGGACAGCTTCAGGAAAAACTGTTTTTT.

Written as DNA, the CDR3 is TGTGCCAGCAGTTACTTCGGCGGCGCGAACACCGGGGAGCTGTTTTTT. Protein: CASSYFGGANTGELFF. The rearrangement links TRBV6-5 to TRBJ2-2; D gene unclear. From germline, CDR1 is MNHEY and CDR2 SVGAGI. This CDR3 contains 16 residues. V lost 1 base to trimming and J lost 0 bases, with 9 bases between them.

The rearrangement links TRBV6-5 to TRBJ2-1; D possibly corresponds to TRBD2 (5 bases). The CDR3 length is 14 residues. Trimming left V 6 bases short and J 4 bases short, with 13 bases between. Looked up from germline, CDR1 is MNHEY and CDR2 is SVGAGI. CDR3 sequence: CASSSGALYNEQFF. The CDR3 coding sequence is TGTGCCAGCAGCAGCGGAGCCTTATACAATGAGCAGTTCTTC.

The chain recombines TRBV10-2 with TRBJ2-1; 8 bases are a match to TRBD2. Germline CDR1 and CDR2: WSHSY and SAAADI. V dropped 0 bases and J dropped 6; count of bases not matched to a gene: 4. This CDR3 region has 15 residues. The CDR3 nucleotides read TGCGCCAGCAGTGAGTCAAGCGGGAGTTTCAATGAGCAGTTCTTC. This codes for CASSESSGSFNEQFF.

The genes are TRBV6-1 and TRBJ2-7; TRBD1 matches 7 bases. The germline CDR1 and CDR2 sequences are MNHNS and SASEGT. V gave up 3 bases and J gave up 6 bases; unmatched junction bases: 8. The length of the CDR3 is 14 residues. The DNA for the CDR3 is TGTGCCAGCAGTGAGATGACAGGGTTAGGCGAGCAGTACTTC. Amino acids: CASSEMTGLGEQYF.

This clone has a count of ten or more. The chain joins TRBV29-1 to TRBJ2-7, with D perhaps matching TRBD1 (5 bases). Looked up from germline, CDR1 is SQVTM and CDR2 is ANQGSEA. The CDR3 runs to 11 residues. The CDR3 nucleotides read TGCAGTTCTTCTACAGGCTACGAGCAGTACTTC. Amino acid sequence: CSSSTGYEQYF.

This chain joins TRBV9 and TRBJ2-5; the match to TRBD2 covers 7 bases. Per germline, CDR1 SGDLS and CDR2 YYNGEE. This CDR3 has 15 amino acids. V lost 2 bases to trimming and J lost 4 bases; unmatched junction nucleotides: 8. The CDR3 nucleotides are TGTGCCAGCAGCGTCGGGGGGATGATGGGAGAGACCCAGTACTTC. Translated, it gives CASSVGGMMGETQYF.

Written as DNA, the CDR3 is TGTGCCAGCAGCTCGGTAATGGCAGGGGGCCAGGAGACCCAGTACTTC. Amino acids: CASSSVMAGGQETQYF. This sequence joins TRBV13 and TRBJ2-5; TRBD1 matches 8 bases. With 4 bases clipped from V and 5 bases from J, the junction kept 12 bases outside the gene matches. The CDR3 contains 16 residues. CDR1 PRHDT and CDR2 FYEKMQ come from the germline V gene (reference sequence).